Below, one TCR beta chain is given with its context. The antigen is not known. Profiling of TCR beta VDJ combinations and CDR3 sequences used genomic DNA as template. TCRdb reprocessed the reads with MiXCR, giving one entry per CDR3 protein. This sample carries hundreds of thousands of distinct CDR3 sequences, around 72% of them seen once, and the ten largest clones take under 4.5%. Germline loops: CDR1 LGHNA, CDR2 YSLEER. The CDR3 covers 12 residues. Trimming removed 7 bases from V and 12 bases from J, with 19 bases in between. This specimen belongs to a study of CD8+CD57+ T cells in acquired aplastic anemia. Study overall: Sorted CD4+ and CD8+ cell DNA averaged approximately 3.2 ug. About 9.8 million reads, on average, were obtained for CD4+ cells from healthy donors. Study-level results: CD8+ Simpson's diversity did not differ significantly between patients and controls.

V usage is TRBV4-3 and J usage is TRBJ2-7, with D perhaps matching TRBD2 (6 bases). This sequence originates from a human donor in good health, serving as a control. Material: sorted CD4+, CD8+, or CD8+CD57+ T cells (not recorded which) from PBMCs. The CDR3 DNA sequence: TGCGCCAGCAACTTAGCGGTCGGGGTTTTGTACTTC. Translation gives CASNLAVGVLYF.